The 30 T cell receptor beta chains below come from one sample, sequenced in a study of T cells after yellow fever vaccination. TCRdb re-derived calls from the 5' RACE reads in MiXCR, one entry per CDR3 protein. The data show 100,000 to 150,000 distinct CDR3 sequences, 13% to 15% seen once. The sequences come from CD8+ T cells sorted from PBMCs, collected 5 days after the yellow fever booster vaccination. The origin of the receptors is a man between 18 and 29 years old who received the YFV17D yellow fever vaccine.

J is TRBJ1-3 and V is TRBV10-3; no firm D call. CDR1 and CDR2 from the germline V gene are ENHRY and SYGVKD. The CDR3 contains 13 residues. V gave up 7 bases and J gave up 6 bases, with 13 bases separating them. CDR3 DNA sequence: TGTGCCATCAAGGGCAGGACCGTAAACACCATATATTTT. Residues: CAIKGRTVNTIYF.

The genes are TRBV14 and TRBJ2-5; no reliable D call. CDR1 and CDR2 (germline): SGHDN, FVKESK. CDR3 length: 13 residues. Trimming stripped 3 bases from V and 0 bases from J, with 5 bases between. CDR3 in DNA: TGTGCCAGCAGCCAGAGCAACCAAGAGACCCAGTACTTC. It codes for CASSQSNQETQYF.

This clonotype was observed a handful of times. The V call is TRBV7-2, the J call TRBJ1-5, with D possibly being TRBD1 (6 bases). The CDR3 loop spans 16 amino acids. The ends were cut back, 7 bases at V and 7 bases at J, with 23 bases in the middle. Germline loops: CDR1 SGHTA, CDR2 FQGNSA. CDR3 DNA: TGTGCCAGCACCGGGGGCGGGGGCCAATTTTTGCAGCCCCAGCATTTT. Translating it yields CASTGGGGQFLQPQHF.

The chain is built from TRBV12-3 or TRBV12-4 and TRBJ2-1; D is ambiguous. With 7 bases removed from V and 6 bases from J, the gap between germline ends came to 16 bases. This CDR3 comprises 14 residues. The CDR3 here is CASTTKWDTNEQFF. The CDR3 bases are TGTGCCAGCACTACCAAGTGGGATACCAATGAGCAGTTCTTC.

There are a few counts of this clonotype. The chain has TRBV5-1 and TRBJ2-1; 8 bases match TRBD2. Germline CDR1 reads SGHRS; CDR2 reads YFSETQ. The V segment lost 4 bases and the J segment 8 bases; nucleotides outside the gene matches: 11. This CDR3 region has 15 residues. The CDR3 spells CASSHNSGLADEQFF. The CDR3 DNA reads TGCGCCAGCAGCCACAACTCCGGACTAGCTGATGAGCAGTTCTTC.

V and J are TRBV6-2 or TRBV6-3 and TRBJ1-1; 7 bases are a match to TRBD1. Germline CDR1 reads MNHEY; CDR2 reads SVGEGT. V lost 7 bases and J lost 3; bases outside the gene matches: 8. The CDR3 has 14 amino acids. CDR3 residues: CASITGAMDTEAFF. The CDR3 nucleotides read TGTGCCAGCATAACAGGGGCTATGGACACTGAAGCTTTCTTT.

This clonotype occurred a few times. This chain joins TRBV7-9 and TRBJ2-1, with TRBD2 matching over 9 bases. CDR1 SEHNR and CDR2 FQNEAQ come from the germline V gene (reference sequence). The length of the CDR3 is 17 residues. J gave up 10 bases and V 3 bases, and 16 bases lay outside the gene matches. The CDR3 spells CASSFSPGLALWWEQFF. The CDR3 region has the DNA TGTGCCAGCAGCTTTTCCCCAGGACTAGCGCTGTGGTGGGAGCAGTTCTTC. Drawing the rest from reference TRBV7-9 and TRBJ2-1, the complete variable domain is DTGVSQNPRHKITKRGQNVTFRCDPISEHNRLYWYRQTLGQGPEFLTYFQNEAQLEKSRLLSDRFSAERPKGSFSTLEIQRTEQGDSAMYLCASSFSPGLALWWEQFFGPGTRLTVL.

The chain joins TRBV5-1 to TRBJ2-3; either TRBD1 or TRBD2 may supply D (7 bases each). The V end lost 1 base, the J end lost 3 bases, and 12 bases lay between the germline ends. Germline CDR1 SGHRS, CDR2 YFSETQ. The CDR3 has 15 residues. CDR3 region: CASSLRQGGTDTQYF. The CDR3 nucleotides are TGCGCCAGCAGCTTGAGGCAGGGGGGGACAGATACGCAGTATTTT.

This clonotype has more than one count but fewer than ten. The J gene is TRBJ2-2, the V gene TRBV5-4, with 12 bases lining up with TRBD2. With V trimmed by 0 bases and J by 0 bases, 3 bases remained unmatched. Germline V gene sequence: CDR1 SGHNT, CDR2 YYREEE (reference sequence). The CDR3 has 18 amino acids. The DNA for the CDR3 is TGTGCCAGCAGCTTGGGACTAGCGGGAGAAGCGAACACCGGGGAGCTGTTTTTT. This codes for CASSLGLAGEANTGELFF. The complete variable domain, with remaining parts taken from reference TRBV5-4 and TRBJ2-2, reads ETGVTQSPTHLIKTRGQQVTLRCSSQSGHNTVSWYQQALGQGPQFIFQYYREEENGRGNFPPRFSGLQFPNYSSELNVNALELDDSALYLCASSLGLAGEANTGELFFGEGSRLTVL.

This clonotype was observed a few times. One end of the junction does not line up with germline, which may come from a read error. The chain uses TRBV11-2 and TRBJ2-3, with 12 nucleotides matching TRBD2. Germline CDR1 is SGHAT and CDR2 is FQNNGV. CDR3 length equals 16 residues. CDR3 in amino acids: CASSDRTSGDADTQCF. In DNA, the CDR3 is TGTGCCAGCAGCGACCGGACTAGCGGGGACGCAGATACGCAGTGTTTT.

This clonotype was recorded many times. The V gene is TRBV6-4, the J gene TRBJ2-3; 12 bases line up with TRBD2. The CDR3 totals 15 residues. The germline CDR1 and CDR2 sequences are MRHNA and SNTAGT. The V segment lost 4 bases and the J segment 5 bases; nucleotides outside the gene matches: 4. The CDR3 nucleotides read TGTGCCAGCAGTGTACTAGCGGGGGGTGGAGATACGCAGTATTTT. Its protein is CASSVLAGGGDTQYF.

The CDR3 spells CAISDGQNGYTF. For the CDR3, the DNA is TGTGCCATCAGTGATGGGCAGAATGGCTACACCTTC. The chain carries TRBV10-3 and TRBJ1-2; no definite D call. The ends were cut back, 3 bases at V and 6 bases at J, with 8 bases in the middle. Germline V gives CDR1 ENHRY, CDR2 SYGVKD. The length of the CDR3 is 12 residues.

The chain couples TRBV7-2 to TRBJ2-1; 9 nucleotides agree with TRBD2. With V trimmed by 5 bases and J by 2 bases, 7 bases remained unmatched. The V gene's germline CDR1 is SGHTA and CDR2 FQGNSA. This CDR3 contains 16 residues. DNA of the CDR3: TGTGCCAGCAGCCTAGGGCGGGGGGGAACCTACAATGAGCAGTTCTTC. It codes for CASSLGRGGTYNEQFF.

There are many counts of this clonotype. The V and J genes are TRBV4-1 and TRBJ2-7, with a tentative D call TRBD2 (5 bases). The CDR3 has 18 amino acids. Trimming took 2 bases from V and 6 from J, leaving 26 bases between them. Germline CDR1 is MGHRA and CDR2 is YSYEKL. As DNA, the CDR3 is TGCGCCAGCAGCCAAAACCCACCTTTCGGAGGTCGGGTACTCGAGCAGTACGTC. Its protein is CASSQNPPFGGRVLEQYV.

This chain connects TRBV4-1 to TRBJ1-5; the D is unclear. Deletions cut 1 base from V and 2 bases from J, with 3 bases between. The length of the CDR3 is 13 residues. The germline V gene encodes CDR1 MGHRA and CDR2 YSYEKL. The CDR3 is CASSQGGNQPQHF. DNA for the CDR3: TGCGCCAGCAGCCAAGGAGGCAATCAGCCCCAGCATTTT.

This clonotype occurred a few times. This sequence joins TRBV12-3 or TRBV12-4 and TRBJ2-7; the match to TRBD1 covers 8 bases. The CDR3 spans 13 residues. J gave up 4 bases and V 5 bases, and 4 bases lay outside the gene matches. CDR3 nucleotide sequence: TGTGCCAGCAGTCGGGGACAGGAGTACGAGCAGTACTTC. It translates to CASSRGQEYEQYF.

This clonotype occurred a few times. The CDR3 DNA follows: TGTGCCAGCAGCCCAATGGTCCGCAGGACAAGCTCCTACGAGCAGTACGTC. As protein: CASSPMVRRTSSYEQYV. This rearrangement joins TRBV7-3 to TRBJ2-7, with a possible D match to TRBD1 (5 bases). Trimming took 5 bases from V and 0 from J, leaving 20 bases between them. The CDR3 contains 17 residues. CDR1 and CDR2 (germline): SGHTA, FQGTGA.

This chain joins TRBV7-6 and TRBJ2-2, with no clear D. This CDR3 is built from 15 residues. Trimming removed 1 base from V and 6 bases from J, with 12 bases in between. CDR1 and CDR2 (germline): SGHVS, FNYEAQ. The CDR3 nucleotides read TGTGCCAGCAGCTTAGGATCCCCAAGGGCCGGGGAGCTGTTTTTT. This codes for CASSLGSPRAGELFF.

This clonotype was seen many times. V gene TRBV7-9 combines with J gene TRBJ2-7; no clear D gene. The germline V gene encodes CDR1 SEHNR and CDR2 FQNEAQ (reference sequence). CDR3 size: 14 residues. V dropped 4 bases and J dropped 0 bases, with 10 bases sitting between them. The CDR3 sequence is CASSSDVSSYEQYF. In DNA, the CDR3 is TGTGCCAGCAGCTCGGACGTGAGCTCCTACGAGCAGTACTTC.

The chain combines TRBV11-2 with TRBJ2-7, with a weak D call TRBD2 (5 bases). The CDR3 covers 14 residues. The V gene's germline CDR1 is SGHAT and CDR2 FQNNGV. Trimming removed 2 bases from V and 3 bases from J, with 11 bases in between. CDR3 DNA: TGTGCCAGCAGCTTACCTAGCTGGGACTACGAGCAGTACTTC. The encoded protein is CASSLPSWDYEQYF.

This clonotype has only a few counts. The chain links TRBV4-3 to TRBJ2-3, with 7 nucleotides matching TRBD2. CDR1 LGHNA and CDR2 YSLEER come from the germline V gene. This CDR3 region has 15 residues. Trimming at V came to 6 bases and at J to 7 bases, leaving 13 bases not matched to a gene. The chain's CDR3 is CASSVERDYENTQYF. The CDR3 bases are TGCGCCAGCAGTGTTGAGCGGGATTATGAGAATACGCAGTATTTT.

The V and J genes are TRBV6-1 and TRBJ2-7; possibly TRBD1 for D (6 bases). Germline V gives CDR1 MNHNS, CDR2 SASEGT. The V and J ends lost 11 bases and 0 bases respectively, with 14 bases between them. CDR3 length: 13 amino acids. The CDR3 DNA reads as TGTGCCGCGGACCGGGACAACTCCTACGAGCAGTACTTC. Encoded protein: CAADRDNSYEQYF.

This clonotype was counted at least ten times. The chain links TRBV4-1 to TRBJ2-1; 8 nucleotides align to TRBD1. V was clipped by 0 bases and J by 7 bases; unmatched bases: 5. The CDR3 has 15 residues. The germline V gene has CDR1 MGHRA and CDR2 YSYEKL. This CDR3 is CASSQDPDRANEQFF. Here the CDR3 DNA reads TGCGCCAGCAGCCAAGATCCGGACAGGGCGAATGAGCAGTTCTTC.

In this sample, this clonotype turned up a few times. The chain couples TRBV6-5 to TRBJ1-1; the D gene is possibly TRBD1 (5 bases). The germline V gene has CDR1 MNHEY and CDR2 SVGAGI. The CDR3 covers 13 residues. V dropped 8 bases and J dropped 4 bases, with 14 bases sitting between them. CDR3 loop: CASLPGRGTEAFF. CDR3 DNA: TGTGCCAGCCTCCCAGGGCGCGGCACTGAAGCTTTCTTT.

V and J are TRBV27 and TRBJ2-7; 8 nucleotides line up with TRBD1. V dropped 0 bases and J dropped 3; count of bases not matched to a gene: 7. CDR3 length: 16 amino acids. Germline V CDR1 and CDR2: MNHEY, SMNVEV (reference sequence). CDR3 DNA: TGTGCCAGCAGTTTATCCGGACAGGGTGGGAACTACGAGCAGTACTTC. It codes for CASSLSGQGGNYEQYF.

This clonotype was seen a handful of times. V is TRBV7-9 and J is TRBJ2-2; 11 bases map to TRBD2. This CDR3 spans 16 amino acids. Germline trimming cut 5 bases from V and 3 bases from J; bases unmatched to any gene: 5. In germline, CDR1 is SEHNR, CDR2 FQNEAQ (reference sequence). This chain's CDR3 is CASSPTSGVYTGELFF. CDR3 in DNA: TGTGCCAGCAGCCCGACTAGCGGGGTGTACACCGGGGAGCTGTTTTTT.

Only a few counts were recorded for this clonotype. The chain is built from TRBV15 and TRBJ2-5, with 8 bases matching TRBD1. V shed 3 bases, J shed 4 bases, and the junction held 1 base outside the gene matches. CDR1 is LNHNV, CDR2 YYDKDF, per germline (reference sequence). The CDR3 sequence is 13 residues long. DNA for the CDR3: TGTGCCACCAGCAGCACAGGGGGAGAGACCCAGTACTTC. Encoded protein: CATSSTGGETQYF.

This clonotype was observed a few times. The chain combines TRBV4-1 with TRBJ2-3; TRBD2 is a possible D gene (5 bases). The CDR3 has 18 residues. Germline CDR1 is MGHRA and CDR2 is YSYEKL. Trimming removed 0 bases at V and 0 bases at J, with 16 bases between. The chain's CDR3 is CASSQDPGSFTSTDTQYF. In DNA, the CDR3 is TGCGCCAGCAGCCAAGATCCGGGGTCTTTCACGAGCACAGATACGCAGTATTTT.

There are a few counts of this clonotype. The chain employs TRBV19 and TRBJ1-5, with D hard to call. V was cut by 2 bases and J by 1 base, with 9 bases left in between. CDR1 is LNHDA and CDR2 is SQIVND in the germline V gene (reference sequence). The CDR3 covers 15 residues. Written as DNA, the CDR3 is TGTGCCAGTAGTATATACACGACAAGCAATCAGCCCCAGCATTTT. It codes for CASSIYTTSNQPQHF.

The DNA of the CDR3 is TGTGCCAGCAGTTATGGAGTAGGGCTCGAGCAGTACTTC. It translates to CASSYGVGLEQYF. This rearrangement joins TRBV6-5 to TRBJ2-7; D gene uncertain. Deletions cut 3 bases from V and 6 bases from J, with 12 bases between. This CDR3 comprises 13 residues. Germline V lookup: CDR1 MNHEY, CDR2 SVGAGI.